This passage covers 9 T cell receptor beta chains from one sample sequenced in a study of T cell repertoires in cytomegalovirus infection. TCRdb re-called the reads through MiXCR, storing one row per CDR3 protein. This table has under 350,000 distinct CDR3 sequences, 9% to 9.5% appearing once. Sequenced input: PBMCs. These receptors originate from a human donor in good health (CMV status not recorded). Some clones in this sample may be carry-over from other donors' samples.

This clonotype turned up a few times. The chain has TRBV28 and TRBJ2-1, with D unclear. CDR3 length equals 11 residues. Germline V gene sequence: CDR1 MDHEN, CDR2 SYDVKM. The V end lost 7 bases, the J end lost 15 bases, and 16 bases lay between the germline ends. The DNA for the CDR3 is TGTGCCAGCACCGCCGGGCTTTCTACGTTCTTC. Its protein product is CASTAGLSTFF.

This clonotype was observed at least ten times. The chain employs TRBV7-2 and TRBJ1-3, with unresolved D. In germline, CDR1 is SGHTA, CDR2 FQGNSA. The CDR3 spans 14 residues. Deletions cut 1 base from V and 5 bases from J, with 9 bases between. DNA of the CDR3: TGTGCCAGCAGCTTAGATAGTAGTCGAAACACCATATATTTT. Translated: CASSLDSSRNTIYF.

A single count supports this clonotype. Being one base from a much bigger clone, this may be a read error. Since no conserved phenylalanine or tryptophan closes the CDR3, a read error is the likely cause. The V and J genes are TRBV11-1 and TRBJ1-1, with D unresolved. This CDR3 comprises 14 residues. From germline, CDR1 is SGHAT and CDR2 FQDESV (reference sequence). V lost 5 bases and J 1 base, leaving 11 bases between the germline ends. CDR3 amino acids: CASSPRGRNTEAFL. The CDR3 DNA reads as TGTGCCAGCAGCCCGCGGGGTAGGAACACTGAAGCTTTCTTA.

About this clonotype itself: This may come from a read error, since a much larger clone is one base off. The chain has TRBV15 and TRBJ2-5; 7 bases are a match to TRBD2. CDR3 length equals 15 residues. Germline CDR1 reads LNHNV; CDR2 reads YYDKDF (reference sequence). CDR3 coding DNA: TGTGTCACCAGCCCTCGTGGGGGAGGGAGAAAGACCCAGTACTTC. Its translation is CVTSPRGGGRKTQYF.

The chain has TRBV6-6 and TRBJ1-3, with 8 bases fitting TRBD1. CDR1 and CDR2 (germline): MNHNY, SVGAGI (reference sequence). The CDR3 loop spans 14 amino acids. The V segment lost 10 bases and the J segment 8 bases; nucleotides outside the gene matches: 13. The CDR3 region has the DNA TGTGCCACCTCATCCGTCAACAGGGGGTACACCATATATTTT. It translates to CATSSVNRGYTIYF.

This clonotype was seen many times. This chain links TRBV7-2 with TRBJ2-7; D call uncertain. Germline V gene lookup returns CDR1 SGHTA and CDR2 FQGNSA. This CDR3 has 15 residues. V lost 3 bases, J lost 0 bases, and 12 bases lay in between. The CDR3, as DNA: TGTGCCAGCAGCTTGAGAGTTCAAAGCTCCTACGAGCAGTACTTC. Translation gives CASSLRVQSSYEQYF.

In this sample, this clonotype turned up many times. This rearrangement joins TRBV7-2 to TRBJ1-2; D not certain. CDR3 length: 15 residues. V was cut by 1 base and J by 1 base, with 10 bases left in between. The germline CDR1 and CDR2 sequences are SGHTA and FQGNSA. CDR3 nucleotide sequence: TGTGCCAGCAGCTTAGTTCGTGGTGATAACTATGGCTACACCTTC. Its translation: CASSLVRGDNYGYTF.

The chain carries TRBV19 and TRBJ2-3, with D tentatively TRBD2 (5 bases). This CDR3 contains 12 residues. V lost 7 bases and J lost 1, with 6 bases in between. Germline CDR1 LNHDA, CDR2 SQIVND (reference sequence). The CDR3 reads CASKAGTDTQYF. The CDR3, as DNA: TGTGCCAGTAAAGCGGGCACAGATACGCAGTATTTT.

There are many counts of this clonotype. The chain links TRBV7-2 to TRBJ1-6; possibly TRBD1 for D (6 bases). Per the germline V gene, CDR1 is SGHTA and CDR2 is FQGNSA. Deletions cut 1 base from V and 1 base from J, with 11 bases between. The CDR3 contains 17 residues. CDR3 DNA: TGTGCCAGCAGCTTAGGGCAGGGGAGGTCCTATAATTCACCCCTCCACTTT. Its protein is CASSLGQGRSYNSPLHF.